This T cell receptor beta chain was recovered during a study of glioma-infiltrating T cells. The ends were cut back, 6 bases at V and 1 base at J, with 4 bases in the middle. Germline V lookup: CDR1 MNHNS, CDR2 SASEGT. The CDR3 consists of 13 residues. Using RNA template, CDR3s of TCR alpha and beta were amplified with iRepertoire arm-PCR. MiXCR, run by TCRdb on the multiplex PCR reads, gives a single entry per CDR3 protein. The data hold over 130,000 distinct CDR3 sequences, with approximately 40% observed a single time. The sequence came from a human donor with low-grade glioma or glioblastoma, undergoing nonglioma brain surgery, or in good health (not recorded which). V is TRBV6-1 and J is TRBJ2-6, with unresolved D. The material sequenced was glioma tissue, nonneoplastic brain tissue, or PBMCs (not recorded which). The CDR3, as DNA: TGTGCCAGCAGCCTATCTGGGGCCAACGTCCTGACTTTC. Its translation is CASSLSGANVLTF.